These 8 T cell receptor beta chains share one sample of origin, sequenced in a study of shared clonotypes between healthy human individuals (dated by TCRdb to 2020 to 2022). Receptors were amplified or captured by the immunoSEQ multiplex PCR assay. The immuneACCESS repertoire file appears here via TCRdb, limited to in-frame rearrangements. These files lack a portion of the clones; in checked studies, under half of the deficit traces to unresolved V genes, and the cause of the others is not known. A total of some 1 million clones appear in this sample, about 75% of them only once. The ten largest clones take up 1.4% of the sample. Sequenced material: memory CD4+ T cells sorted from blood. Taken with the paper, the label for cell subset or site translates to: CD45RA-negative fraction. The receptors stem from a man aged 18 to 30 in good health.

The rearrangement links TRBV30 to TRBJ1-1; possible D gene TRBD1, 5 bases. The germline CDR1 and CDR2 sequences are GTSNPN and SVGIG (reference sequence). The CDR3 is made up of 13 amino acids. Trimming removed 5 bases at V and 11 bases at J, with 21 bases between. The CDR3 DNA reads as TGTGCCTGGGCTCGGAGCAGGGAAGGGTTGGCTTTCTTT. Amino acids: CAWARSREGLAFF.

V usage is TRBV5-4 and J usage is TRBJ2-5; tentative D call: TRBD2 (6 bases). This CDR3 has 16 residues. V gave up 3 bases and J gave up 0 bases, with 15 bases separating them. From germline, CDR1 is SGHNT and CDR2 YYREEE (reference sequence). CDR3 sequence: CASSSQGGGYQETQYF. CDR3 sequence (DNA): TGTGCCAGCAGCTCGCAGGGAGGAGGTTACCAAGAGACCCAGTACTTC.

This clone was seen a few times. The chain uses TRBV23-1 and TRBJ2-5; either TRBD1 or TRBD2 may supply D (7 bases each). TRBV23-1 counts as an open reading frame of uncertain function. CDR3 length equals 16 residues. V dropped 5 bases and J dropped 1 base, with 17 bases sitting between them. CDR3 in DNA: TGCGCCAGCAGTTCCCCCCAGCGGGACAGCCAAGAGACCCAGTACTTC. It translates to CASSSPQRDSQETQYF.

The V and J genes are TRBV30 and TRBJ2-4; D may be TRBD1 or TRBD2 (7 bases each). The V gene's germline CDR1 is GTSNPN and CDR2 SVGIG (reference sequence). The CDR3 runs 13 residues. V lost 4 bases and J lost 8, with 15 bases in between. The CDR3 protein is CAWTRQGGDIQYF. CDR3 in DNA: TGTGCCTGGACTCGCCAGGGGGGGGACATTCAGTACTTC.

About this clone itself: Within the sample, other DNA sequences also encode this same CDR3. This sequence joins TRBV7-9 and TRBJ1-4, with a tentative D call TRBD1 (6 bases). CDR3 length: 14 amino acids. The germline V and J ends were trimmed by 0 bases and 5 bases, with 7 bases remaining between them. In germline, CDR1 is SEHNR, CDR2 FQNEAQ (reference sequence). This CDR3 is CASSLAQGNEKLFF. CDR3 coding DNA: TGTGCCAGCAGCTTAGCCCAGGGGAATGAAAAACTGTTTTTT.

The V call is TRBV6-1, the J call TRBJ1-1; D gene ambiguous. The length of the CDR3 is 15 residues. V was shortened by 4 bases and J by 0 bases, with 12 bases between the two germline ends. Germline values: CDR1 MNHNS, CDR2 SASEGT. The CDR3 sequence: CASSGRASMNTEAFF. The CDR3 DNA reads TGTGCCAGCAGTGGGAGGGCAAGCATGAACACTGAAGCTTTCTTT.

This clone came up a few times. The sample holds other DNA sequences that translate to the same CDR3. The CDR3 is CASSLGDGYTF. The CDR3 coding sequence is TGTGCCAGCAGCTTGGGGGATGGCTACACCTTC. The chain carries TRBV7-2 and TRBJ1-2; TRBD1 is a possible D gene (5 bases). The germline CDR1 and CDR2 sequences are SGHTA and FQGNSA. The CDR3 totals 11 residues. V lost 3 bases and J 6 bases, leaving 5 bases between the germline ends.

V is TRBV4-1 and J is TRBJ2-7; D gene unclear. Germline CDR1 MGHRA, CDR2 YSYEKL. The CDR3 runs to 15 residues. V lost 1 base and J lost 3, with 13 bases in between. The CDR3: CASSQVRATRYEQYF. The CDR3 DNA sequence: TGCGCCAGCAGCCAAGTAAGGGCCACCCGCTACGAGCAGTACTTC.